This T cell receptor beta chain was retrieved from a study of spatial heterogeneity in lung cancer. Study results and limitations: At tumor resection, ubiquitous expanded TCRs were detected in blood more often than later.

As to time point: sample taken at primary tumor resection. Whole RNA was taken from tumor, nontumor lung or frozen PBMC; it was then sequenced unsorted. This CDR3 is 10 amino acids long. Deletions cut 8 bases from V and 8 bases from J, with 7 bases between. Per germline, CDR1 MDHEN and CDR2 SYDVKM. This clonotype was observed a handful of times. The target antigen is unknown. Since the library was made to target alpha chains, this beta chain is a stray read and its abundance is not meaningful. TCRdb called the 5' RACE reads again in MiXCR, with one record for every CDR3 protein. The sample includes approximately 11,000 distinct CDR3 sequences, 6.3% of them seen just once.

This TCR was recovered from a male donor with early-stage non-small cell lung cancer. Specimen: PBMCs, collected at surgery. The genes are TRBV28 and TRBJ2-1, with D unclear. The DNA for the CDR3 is TGTGCCAGCGGTCGGCATGAGCAGTTCTTC. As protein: CASGRHEQFF.